The subject of this entry is one T cell receptor beta chain. Its antigen is currently unknown. This clone may be a read error of a much larger clone one base away. This sample was taken from a study of regulatory T cells in long-lasting Graves disease. Study at large: It was over 5 years of antithyroid drugs, with positive TSH receptor antibodies, that meant persistent Graves' disease.

Regarding the study as a whole: Repertoires from persistent disease leaned toward TRBV28, TRBJ1-2 and TRBJ2-5. Fewer public clonotypes were shared by new patients (about 940) than by persistent patients (roughly 2,600).

Time point: persistent/refractory GD, antithyroid drugs over 5 years with positive TRAb. PBMC-extracted RNA yielded the TCR library. Germline CDR1 reads SGHRS; CDR2 reads YFSETQ. The CDR3 consists of 17 residues. Building the TCR beta libraries relied on iRepertoire HTBI primers, and CDR3 regions underwent Arm-PCR. MiXCR, run by TCRdb on the multiplex PCR reads, gives a single entry per CDR3 protein. Of 350,000 to 500,000 distinct CDR3 sequences in the sample, 21% are singletons; the top ten hold approximately 14%. J is TRBJ2-2 and V is TRBV5-1; TRBD1 or TRBD2 may be the D gene (5 bases each). The sequence was obtained from a female donor with Graves disease. The sample here was peripheral blood mononuclear cells (PBMCs), taken when the disease was refractory, from a patient treated with antithyroid drugs. The CDR3 is CTSSLFSGRGNTGELFF. Written as DNA, the CDR3 is TGCACCAGCAGCTTGTTTTCGGGACGAGGGAACACCGGGGAGCTGTTTTTT. The variable domain in full, with the rest retrieved from reference TRBV5-1 and TRBJ2-2, is KAGVTQTPRYLIKTRGQQVTLSCSPISGHRSVSWYQQTPGQGLQFLFEYFSETQRNKGNFPGRFSGRQFSNSRSEMNVSTLELGDSALYLCTSSLFSGRGNTGELFFGEGSRLTVL.